A selection of T cell receptor beta chains follows, all from one sample in a study of T cell responses to AZD1222 COVID-19 vaccine. The protocol was immunoSEQ multiplex PCR, while the TCRdb copy is restricted to in-frame clones and leaves out a portion. The top ten hold roughly 2.1% of the sample, which has approximately 160,000 clones, 70% to 90% seen once. The specimen comprised peripheral blood, sampled on day 0 of AZD1222 vaccination. The source of these receptors is an adult in good health. The CDR3 runs from the conserved cysteine through the conserved F or W. A D gene is named only where the DNA matches it firmly. Rows may omit the clone size; those that give it use once, few, many or a size class.

abundance	v_gene	j_gene	d_gene	CDR3aa	CDR3nt
once	TRBV19	TRBJ2-3	TRBD2	CASSIQREWLSTDTQYF	TGTGCCAGTAGTATCCAGCGGGAGTGGTTGAGCACAGATACGCAGTATTTT
NA	TRBV18	TRBJ2-3	NA	CASSLESTDTQYF	TGTGCCAGCTCACTTGAGAGCACAGATACGCAGTATTTT
NA	TRBV5-1	TRBJ2-1	TRBD1	CASSSGTGRNEQFF	TGCGCCAGCAGCTCCGGGACAGGGAGGAATGAGCAGTTCTTC
NA	TRBV5-1	TRBJ2-7	NA	CASSLNSYYEQYF	TGCGCCAGCAGCTTAAACAGTTACTACGAGCAGTACTTC
NA	TRBV7-3	TRBJ2-7	TRBD2	CASSYAGDLSYEQYF	TGTGCCAGCAGTTACGCGGGGGACCTCTCCTACGAGCAGTACTTC
once	TRBV14	TRBJ1-1	NA	CASNQTRNTEAFF	TGTGCCAGCAACCAAACCCGTAACACTGAAGCTTTCTTT
NA	TRBV6-6	TRBJ1-5	TRBD1	CASSSDRVASNQPQHF	TGTGCCAGCAGCTCGGACAGGGTGGCGAGCAATCAGCCCCAGCATTTT
NA	TRBV6-2/TRBV6-3	TRBJ2-1	TRBD1	CASSYPGTGLSSYNEQFF	TGTGCCAGCAGTTACCCCGGGACAGGCCTAAGCTCCTACAATGAGCAGTTCTTC
NA	TRBV7-9	TRBJ2-3	NA	CALGAPDTQYF	TGTGCCTTGGGGGCGCCAGATACGCAGTATTTT
NA	TRBV11-2	TRBJ2-1	NA	CASSRENNEQFF	TGTGCCAGCAGCAGGGAGAACAATGAGCAGTTCTTC
NA	TRBV30	TRBJ1-1	NA	CAWSRGGPQAFF	TGTGCCTGGAGCCGCGGGGGACCCCAAGCTTTCTTT
NA	TRBV11-1	TRBJ1-5	TRBD1	CASSAGTAGNQPQHF	TGTGCCAGCAGCGCGGGGACAGCGGGCAATCAGCCCCAGCATTTT